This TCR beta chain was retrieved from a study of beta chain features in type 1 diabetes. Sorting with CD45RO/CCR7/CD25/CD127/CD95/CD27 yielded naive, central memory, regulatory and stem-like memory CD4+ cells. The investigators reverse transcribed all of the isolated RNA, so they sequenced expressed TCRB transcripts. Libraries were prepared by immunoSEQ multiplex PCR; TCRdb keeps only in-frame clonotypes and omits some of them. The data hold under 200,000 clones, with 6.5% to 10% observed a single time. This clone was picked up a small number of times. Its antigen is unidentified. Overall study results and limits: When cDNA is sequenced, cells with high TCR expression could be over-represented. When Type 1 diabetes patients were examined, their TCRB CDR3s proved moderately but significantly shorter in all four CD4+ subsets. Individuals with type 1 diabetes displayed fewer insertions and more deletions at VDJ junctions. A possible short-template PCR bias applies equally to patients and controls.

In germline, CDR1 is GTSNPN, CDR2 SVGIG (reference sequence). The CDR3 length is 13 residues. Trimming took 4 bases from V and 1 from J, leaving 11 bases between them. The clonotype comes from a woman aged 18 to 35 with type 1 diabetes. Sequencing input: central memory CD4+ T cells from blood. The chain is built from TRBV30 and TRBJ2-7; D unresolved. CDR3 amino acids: CAWTPSPSYEQYF. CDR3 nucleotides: TGTGCCTGGACCCCGTCCCCGTCCTACGAGCAGTACTTC.